The 30 T cell receptor beta chains listed next were all sequenced from one sample in a study of blood T cell repertoires in COVID-19. Sequencing was performed with immunoSEQ multiplex PCR; in TCRdb, only in-frame clones are kept and a portion is missing. The table shows a few hundred thousand clones, with 70% to 90% occurring only once. Sequencing was done on a sample of peripheral blood. These receptors were obtained from a man between 18 and 35 years old who had recovered from COVID-19.

The CDR3 bases are TGTGCCACCAGCAGAGCGGACAGACTTTACGAGCAGTACTTC. This codes for CATSRADRLYEQYF. The chain recombines TRBV15 with TRBJ2-7, with D possibly TRBD1 on 6 matching bases. The CDR3 is made up of 14 amino acids. The germline gives CDR1 LNHNV, CDR2 YYDKDF (reference sequence). V was trimmed by 1 base and J by 4 bases, leaving 11 bases between them. The full variable domain, in which reference TRBV15 and TRBJ2-7 provide the parts outside the CDR3, is DAMVIQNPRYQVTQFGKPVTLSCSQTLNHNVMYWYQQKSSQAPKLLFHYYDKDFNNEADTPDNFQSRRPNTSFCFLDIRSPGLGDTAMYLCATSRADRLYEQYFGPGTRLTVT.

V usage is TRBV29-1 and J usage is TRBJ2-1; 9 bases match TRBD2. Germline V gives CDR1 SQVTM, CDR2 ANQGSEA. The ends lost 0 bases at V and 7 bases at J; junction bases unmatched: 7. The CDR3 length is 15 residues. The CDR3 here is CSVEDNSGSGNEQFF. The CDR3, as DNA: TGCAGCGTTGAAGACAATAGCGGGAGTGGGAATGAGCAGTTCTTC.

The V call is TRBV12-3 or TRBV12-4, the J call TRBJ1-2; a weak D match, TRBD1 (5 bases). V was clipped by 5 bases and J by 1 base, with 8 bases between them. CDR3 length: 13 amino acids. CDR3 DNA sequence: TGTGCCAGCAGTCGACAGATTAACTATGGCTACACCTTC. Amino acids: CASSRQINYGYTF.

This clone was recorded only once. The J gene is TRBJ1-1, the V gene TRBV4-2; D is possibly TRBD1 (5 bases). In germline, CDR1 is LGHNA, CDR2 YNFKEQ. The CDR3 covers 15 residues. Trimming pared 0 bases from V and 0 bases from J, leaving 8 bases between. CDR3 nucleotide sequence: TGTGCCAGCAGCCAAGAACAGGCTCTGAACACTGAAGCTTTCTTT. It is translated as CASSQEQALNTEAFF.

This chain connects TRBV10-2 to TRBJ1-2; D call uncertain. The CDR3 totals 12 residues. V lost 3 bases and J 8 bases, leaving 10 bases between the germline ends. Germline CDR1 WSHSY, CDR2 SAAADI. The CDR3 is CASSDPSSGYTF. The CDR3 nucleotides are TGCGCCAGCAGTGACCCGAGTAGCGGCTACACCTTC.

The chain couples TRBV3-1 (or the pseudogene TRBV3-2) to TRBJ2-1; possibly TRBD2 for D (5 bases). The germline V gene has CDR1 LGHDT and CDR2 YNNKEL (reference sequence). V gave up 1 base and J gave up 2 bases, with 12 bases separating them. CDR3 length: 16 residues. The CDR3 DNA is TGTGCCAGCAGCCAAGGCGGGCTAGCAGCCTACAATGAGCAGTTCTTC. This translates into CASSQGGLAAYNEQFF.

The V gene is TRBV7-2, the J gene TRBJ2-5; 8 nucleotides match TRBD2. Germline V gives CDR1 SGHTA, CDR2 FQGNSA. The CDR3 extends over 15 amino acids. J gave up 5 bases and V 4 bases, and 9 bases lay outside the gene matches. CDR3 loop: CASSSFGGAGETQYF. CDR3 in DNA: TGTGCCAGCAGCTCCTTCGGGGGGGCAGGGGAGACCCAGTACTTC.

This clone was found once. The genes are TRBV9 and TRBJ1-5, with TRBD1 as a possible D gene (5 bases). Germline CDR1 and CDR2: SGDLS and YYNGEE. V lost 4 bases to trimming and J lost 3 bases, with 11 bases between them. The CDR3 is 14 amino acids. CDR3 sequence: CASSQGNNNQPQHF. CDR3 in DNA: TGTGCCAGCAGCCAGGGAAATAACAATCAGCCCCAGCATTTT. The full variable domain, in which reference TRBV9 and TRBJ1-5 provide the parts outside the CDR3, is DSGVTQTPKHLITATGQRVTLRCSPRSGDLSVYWYQQSLDQGLQFLIQYYNGEERAKGNILERFSAQQFPDLHSELNLSSLELGDSALYFCASSQGNNNQPQHFGDGTRLSIL.

In DNA form, the CDR3 reads TGTGCCAGCAGCCACCCCGCTGGGCAGGGCTCCTACGAGCAGTACTTC. Translated, it gives CASSHPAGQGSYEQYF. J is TRBJ2-7 and V is TRBV3-1 (or the pseudogene TRBV3-2); a possible D gene is TRBD1 (5 bases). V lost 3 bases and J 0 bases, leaving 15 bases between the germline ends. The CDR3 contains 16 residues. Germline V gives CDR1 LGHDT, CDR2 YNNKEL (reference sequence).

The V gene is TRBV9, the J gene TRBJ1-1; TRBD1 agrees at 7 bases. CDR1 and CDR2 from the germline V gene are SGDLS and YYNGEE. The CDR3 sequence is 15 residues long. V shed 4 bases and J 7 bases; nucleotides not matched to a gene: 13. The CDR3 bases are TGTGCCAGCAGCCCCTCACAGGGGACTAGAGGTGAAGCTTTCTTT. Residues: CASSPSQGTRGEAFF.

V usage is TRBV3-1 (or the pseudogene TRBV3-2) and J usage is TRBJ2-7; the D is unclear. Trimming pared 4 bases from V and 0 bases from J, leaving 13 bases between. This CDR3 is built from 15 residues. CDR1 and CDR2 from the germline V gene are LGHDT and YNNKEL (reference sequence). CDR3 sequence: CASSRESPGSYEQYF. The CDR3 DNA reads TGTGCCAGCAGCCGAGAGAGTCCTGGCTCCTACGAGCAGTACTTC.

The chain couples TRBV18 to TRBJ2-1; TRBD2 might be the D (7 bases). V dropped 6 bases and J dropped 9 bases, with 24 bases sitting between them. Germline V gene sequence: CDR1 KGHSH, CDR2 LQKENI. The CDR3 is 16 amino acids. CDR3 loop: CASSPPRGGPIGEQFF. CDR3 DNA sequence: TGTGCCAGCTCTCCCCCGAGGGGGGGGCCCATTGGTGAGCAGTTCTTC. The full variable domain, rest sourced from reference TRBV18 and TRBJ2-1, is NAGVMQNPRHLVRRRGQEARLRCSPMKGHSHVYWYRQLPEEGLKFMVYLQKENIIDESGMPKERFSAEFPKEGPSILRIQQVVRGDSAAYFCASSPPRGGPIGEQFFGPGTRLTVL.

The chain employs TRBV27 and TRBJ1-1; tentative D call: TRBD1 (5 bases). The germline V and J ends were trimmed by 8 bases and 3 bases, with 19 bases remaining between them. The length of the CDR3 is 15 residues. Germline values: CDR1 MNHEY, CDR2 SMNVEV (reference sequence). The CDR3 DNA is TGTGCCAGCGCTATTAACCGGGGGGGGGACACTGAAGCTTTCTTT. Translation: CASAINRGGDTEAFF.

The count of this clone is one. This chain joins TRBV6-5 and TRBJ1-1; 7 nucleotides align to TRBD1. Germline V gene sequence: CDR1 MNHEY, CDR2 SVGAGI. After removal of 4 bases from V and 2 bases from J, the junction contained 7 bases not matched to a gene. This CDR3 is built from 15 residues. CDR3 nucleotides: TGTGCCAGCAGTTCCGGGACAGCAAGTAACACTGAAGCTTTCTTT. Protein product: CASSSGTASNTEAFF.

This sequence joins TRBV18 and TRBJ1-2, with TRBD1 matching over 9 bases. The length of the CDR3 is 16 residues. The germline V gene has CDR1 KGHSH and CDR2 LQKENI. J lost 3 bases, V lost 3 bases, and 8 bases had no gene match. CDR3 nucleotides: TGTGCCAGCTCACCCGGACAGGGGTATTCTCACTATGGCTACACCTTC. It encodes CASSPGQGYSHYGYTF.

Concerning this clone itself: A read error may produce the germline difference seen at one junction end. V usage is TRBV7-7 and J usage is TRBJ2-7; 7 bases align to TRBD2. The CDR3 spans 18 residues. Germline-derived CDR1 and CDR2 are SSHAT and FNYEAQ (reference sequence). The CDR3 loop reads CASSLDGGMCQGSYEQYF. Written as DNA, the CDR3 is TGTGCTAGCAGCTTAGACGGGGGGATGTGTCAGGGCTCCTACGAGCAGTACTTC. Filled out from reference TRBV7-7 and TRBJ2-7, the complete variable domain reads GAGVSQSPRYKVTKRGQDVTLRCDPISSHATLYWYQQALGQGPEFLTYFNYEAQPDKSGLPSDRFSAERPEGSISTLTIQRTEQRDSAMYRCASSLDGGMCQGSYEQYFGPGTRLTVT.

The chain couples TRBV18 to TRBJ2-6; 9 bases line up with TRBD2. The germline V gene has CDR1 KGHSH and CDR2 LQKENI. The CDR3 has 18 amino acids. After removal of 3 bases from V and 1 base from J, the junction contained 7 bases not matched to a gene. CDR3 coding DNA: TGTGCCAGCTCACCCTATAGCGGGAGTGGATCTGGGGCCAACGTCCTGACTTTC. Residues: CASSPYSGSGSGANVLTF.

The CDR3 bases are TGCGCCAGCAGCCAAGATCGGGGCTCTGGAAACACCATATATTTT. The encoded protein is CASSQDRGSGNTIYF. V usage is TRBV4-3 and J usage is TRBJ1-3; D remains unclear. Per germline, CDR1 LGHNA and CDR2 YSLEER. Trimming pared 0 bases from V and 0 bases from J, leaving 6 bases between. This CDR3 is built from 15 residues.

This clone was detected only once. The genes are TRBV6-1 and TRBJ1-2; a weak D match, TRBD1 (5 bases). There are 16 residues in the CDR3. The ends were cut back, 4 bases at V and 8 bases at J, with 23 bases in the middle. Germline V gives CDR1 MNHNS, CDR2 SASEGT. CDR3 protein: CASSVRPQEGGWGYTF. The CDR3 region has the DNA TGTGCCAGCAGTGTAAGACCACAGGAGGGTGGATGGGGCTACACCTTC.

There are a few counts of this clone. V usage is TRBV19 and J usage is TRBJ2-2; 7 bases line up with TRBD2. V shed 6 bases and J 4 bases; nucleotides not matched to a gene: 5. From germline, CDR1 is LNHDA and CDR2 SQIVND (reference sequence). CDR3 length equals 14 residues. CDR3 protein: CASRPPGGTGELFF. Written as DNA, the CDR3 is TGTGCCAGTAGACCCCCGGGGGGCACCGGGGAGCTGTTTTTT.

This chain links TRBV2 with TRBJ2-6; TRBD2 is a possible D gene (5 bases). The germline CDR1 and CDR2 sequences are SNHLY and FYNNEI. The CDR3 loop spans 20 amino acids. The ends were cut back, 1 base at V and 2 bases at J, with 21 bases in the middle. The CDR3 loop is CASSEESGLRTGTGANVLTF. CDR3 sequence (DNA): TGTGCCAGCAGTGAAGAGTCGGGCCTCCGGACGGGGACTGGGGCCAACGTCCTGACTTTC.

About this clone: Other DNA sequences of this sample code for an identical CDR3. The chain links TRBV5-1 to TRBJ1-4; D possibly corresponds to TRBD1 (5 bases). V lost 2 bases, J lost 3 bases, and 14 bases lay in between. The CDR3 length is 16 residues. CDR1 SGHRS and CDR2 YFSETQ come from the germline V gene. The CDR3 is CASSLAPRQSNEKLFF. The CDR3 DNA sequence: TGCGCCAGCAGCTTAGCGCCCAGACAGTCTAATGAAAAACTGTTTTTT.

This chain links TRBV7-2 with TRBJ1-5; the D is unclear. The CDR3 loop spans 15 amino acids. V lost 1 base and J 0 bases, leaving 7 bases between the germline ends. Germline V gene sequence: CDR1 SGHTA, CDR2 FQGNSA. For the CDR3, the DNA is TGTGCCAGCAGCTTAGGAGGGATTAGCAATCAGCCCCAGCATTTT. Translated: CASSLGGISNQPQHF.

The chain employs TRBV5-4 and TRBJ2-3, with 8 bases aligning to TRBD1. The CDR3 has 16 amino acids. The junction had 8 bases not matched to a gene; V was cut back by 4 bases and J by 1 base. From germline, CDR1 is SGHNT and CDR2 YYREEE (reference sequence). Here the CDR3 reads CASSPGRGQGTDTQYF. The CDR3 coding sequence is TGTGCCAGCAGCCCAGGGCGGGGACAGGGCACAGATACGCAGTATTTT.

V gene TRBV12-5 combines with J gene TRBJ1-2; 9 bases line up with TRBD1. The CDR3 covers 14 residues. Unmatched junction bases numbered 6, after V lost 5 bases and J lost 5 bases. Germline assignment: CDR1 LGHNT and CDR2 FRNRAP. The chain's CDR3 is CASGPGQGTYGYTF. DNA of the CDR3: TGTGCTAGTGGTCCGGGACAGGGAACATATGGCTACACCTTC.

This clone was detected only a few times. The rearrangement links TRBV4-1 to TRBJ1-1, with TRBD1 identical over 8 bases. Germline CDR1 and CDR2: MGHRA and YSYEKL. The CDR3 is 15 amino acids. V dropped 6 bases and J dropped 2; count of bases not matched to a gene: 8. The CDR3 DNA reads TGCGCCAGCAGACTAATAGGACAGGGCAACACTGAAGCTTTCTTT. It translates to CASRLIGQGNTEAFF.

Concerning this clone itself: Within the sample, other DNA sequences also encode this same CDR3. V and J are TRBV9 and TRBJ2-5; 9 bases line up with TRBD2. CDR3 length: 15 amino acids. J lost 5 bases, V lost 2 bases, and 7 bases had no gene match. Germline V CDR1 and CDR2: SGDLS, YYNGEE. The CDR3 protein is CASSVRGLAGETQYF. In DNA, the CDR3 is TGTGCCAGCAGCGTGAGGGGACTAGCAGGCGAGACCCAGTACTTC. The whole variable domain, filled in from reference TRBV9 and TRBJ2-5, reads DSGVTQTPKHLITATGQRVTLRCSPRSGDLSVYWYQQSLDQGLQFLIQYYNGEERAKGNILERFSAQQFPDLHSELNLSSLELGDSALYFCASSVRGLAGETQYFGPGTRLLVL.

The V gene is TRBV5-5, the J gene TRBJ1-5; TRBD1 agrees at 8 bases. Germline V gene data show CDR1 as SGHKS and CDR2 as YYEKEE (reference sequence). V lost 0 bases to trimming and J lost 7 bases; unmatched junction nucleotides: 9. This CDR3 comprises 16 residues. The CDR3 loop is CASSLGGQGAGQPQHF. The CDR3 DNA reads TGTGCCAGCAGCTTGGGAGGACAGGGAGCAGGACAGCCCCAGCATTTT.

V is TRBV7-2 and J is TRBJ2-3; D not certain. V lost 6 bases to trimming and J lost 3 bases, with 10 bases between them. The CDR3 covers 13 residues. Germline-derived CDR1 and CDR2 are SGHTA and FQGNSA. CDR3 sequence reads: CASRPSLTDTQYF. The CDR3, as DNA: TGTGCCAGCAGACCAAGCCTTACAGATACGCAGTATTTT.

The chain links TRBV6-5 to TRBJ2-7; D is possibly TRBD2 (6 bases). V lost 7 bases and J lost 2, with 15 bases in between. CDR1 MNHEY and CDR2 SVGAGI come from the germline V gene. The CDR3 totals 14 residues. The CDR3 loop reads CASKGPRGAYEQYF. For the CDR3, the DNA is TGTGCCAGCAAGGGACCGCGCGGGGCCTACGAGCAGTACTTC.